This T cell receptor beta chain was identified in a study of early T cells in non-severe SARS-CoV-2 infection. TCRdb reanalysed the 5' RACE reads using MiXCR and keeps one entry per CDR3 protein. Found here are 90,000 to 120,000 distinct CDR3 sequences, around 10% of them singletons; the top ten hold approximately 6.9%. This clonotype was recorded many times. Germline CDR1 reads SGHTA; CDR2 reads FQGNSA. CDR3 length: 13 amino acids. The germline V and J ends were trimmed by 2 bases and 2 bases, with 7 bases remaining between them. The sample comprised whole blood. The clonotype was recovered from an adult who was a healthcare worker with PCR-confirmed SARS-CoV-2 infection or an uninfected control (not recorded which). The rearrangement uses TRBV7-2 and TRBJ2-7; weak D call: TRBD1 (6 bases). The CDR3, as DNA: TGTGCCAGCAGCTTAACAGGGCCCTACGAGCAGTACTTC. This codes for CASSLTGPYEQYF.